This TCR beta chain emerged from a study of T cell responses to AZD1222 COVID-19 vaccine (dated by TCRdb to about 2021). Broadly, across the study: TCR sequencing was performed for some 250 trial participants, of whom about 200 were given two doses of AZD1222 and around 25 were given two doses of MenACWY control vaccine. Trial participants were enrolled by age into 18-55, 56-69 and 70-plus year subgroups, with approximately 150, 28 and 58 TCR-sequenced participants respectively. Beyond this particular receptor, the publication reports: A significant rise in spike-specific TCR breadth and depth was observed after two AZD1222 doses relative to day 0 and relative to MenACWY recipients. Participants were mostly white British and included more females than males, and it was suggested by the authors that clonal diversity may have been underestimated. The vaccine-associated CD4 TCRs covered the entire spike protein, and the dominant responses fell in regions 160-218 and 743-854. The 56-69-year group was small, and its depth increase did not reach significance, likely because of low power. Because no samples from the day 14 peak response were available, repertoires could be characterized only after the peak T cell response. Conclusions about previously exposed vaccinees are limited because only six or seven AZD1222 recipients were SARS-CoV-2 seropositive at baseline. Nearly half of unique spike-specific TCRs reportedly recognized epitopes outside regions mutated in the B.1.351 and B.1.1.7 variants.

The time point label, as the study defines it: about 28 days (+/-7) after the second vaccine dose. AZD1222 recipients whose second dose came at about 4 weeks and those whose second dose came at about 12 weeks were combined into one group, since spike-specific TCR depth and breadth did not differ between the two schedules. Vaccinee samples came from UK trials COV001 and COV002, including a single-blind randomized controlled phase 2/3 trial of AZD1222 (ChAdOx1 nCoV-19) in healthy adults. For TCRbeta chain sequencing, PBMC samples from trial participants were taken at day 0 and at day 28 after the second dose. Reading from cysteine to phenylalanine, the CDR3 counts 14 amino acids. Only CDR3 DNA is held: 42 bases, read in frame from base 1. CDR1 and CDR2, looked up from the germline V gene, are MDHEN and SYDVKM. Trimming removed 5 bases from V and 7 bases from J, leaving 18 bases between the germline ends.

A remark on this clone: It has no known antigen specificity. No much larger clonotype is one base removed from it; base qualities were not supplied.

The CDR3 regions of human TCRbeta chains were analyzed by immunosequencing. In the paper's pipeline: Repertoire TCRs were matched against a reference library of SARS-CoV-2-specific TCRs generated with the MIRA antigen-specificity platform. Breadth was defined as the fraction of unique TCRs that were SARS-CoV-2-associated. Depth was defined as the fraction of total T cells that were SARS-CoV-2-associated. Using the MIRA data, each spike-specific TCR was assigned both to the spike region to which the TCR was reactive and to a CD4 or CD8 class. Log10-transformed breadth and depth values were compared by one-way ANOVA with Sidak's multiple comparisons tests. TCRdb provides this immuneACCESS table in a form limited to in-frame rearrangements. Some clones are lacking; in checked studies, under half of them reflect an unresolved V gene, and why the rest are absent is not known. V, J and clone size are taken as reported in that table, and D and trimming were inferred from the DNA itself. Recorded for this sample are 110,000 or so clones; around 89% of them occurred a single time. The top ten clonotypes cover 6% to 8.5% of the sample.

This clonotype originated in an adult who received the AZD1222 COVID-19 vaccine. This chain is built from TRBV28 and TRBJ2-7; the D gene assignment is perhaps TRBD1 or TRBD2, with each matching 5 bases. The sample here was peripheral blood, taken 28 days after the second AZD1222 dose. The DNA sequence is given as TGTGCCAGCAGTCTCCTGGGGGAATCTAGGGAGCAGTACTTC. This encodes CASSLLGESREQYF.